The source of this T cell receptor (beta chain) is a study of T-cell reconstitution after alpha-beta-depleted transplantation in children. Findings and caveats of the study: There were reportedly several hundred expanded graft clones from which alpha-beta T cells came about two months after transplant. Diversity and T-cell counts at one year after transplant derived mostly from new T cells. High day-60 TCRbeta diversity in some patients came from surviving recipient T cells and thymic progenitors.

A library of TCRbeta sequences, prepared with unique molecular identifiers, was generated. In TCRdb, the PCR reads were re-called with MiXCR into one record per CDR3 protein. The repertoire holds under 85,000 distinct CDR3 sequences, roughly 18% seen once, with roughly half in the top ten. Germline V lookup: CDR1 MGHRA, CDR2 YSYEKL. V lost 1 base and J lost 4, with 13 bases in between. This CDR3 is 15 amino acids long. This clonotype was found a few times. Its target is unknown. This sequence joins TRBV4-1 and TRBJ2-5; tentatively, D is TRBD1 (6 bases). Source: PBMCs, mostly from graft donor cells, taken 360 days after TCRalphabeta/CD19-depleted stem cell transplant. The source is a male patient aged 2 to 9 who had a stem cell transplant for acute lymphoblastic leukemia, so the T cells may come from the graft donor. CDR3 in DNA: TGCGCCAGCAGCCAAGTTTTGGTGGGGGCAGAGACCCAGTACTTC. Amino acids: CASSQVLVGAETQYF.